This TCR beta chain was captured by sequencing in a study of vaccination effects on CD4 cells after COVID-19. Assay: immunoSEQ multiplex PCR; the TCRdb copy retains only in-frame clones and omits some. The sample carries some 19,000 clones, over 65% recorded once. ViraFEST assay sequencing came after antigen-specific CD4+ T cells were expanded with viral peptide pools. Researchers isolated CD4+ T cells once approximately ten days of culture had elapsed. Previously uninfected by SARS-CoV-2, the vaccine recipients also showed negative nucleocapsid antibodies. The germline CDR1 and CDR2 sequences are SGHRS and YFSETQ. V gave up 0 bases and J gave up 0 bases, with 22 bases separating them. The CDR3 totals 19 residues. This clone was picked up a small number of times. Its antigen is undetermined.

The rearrangement links TRBV5-1 to TRBJ2-7, with a possible D match to TRBD1 (5 bases). The sample consisted of CD4+ T cells from PBMCs cultured with HCoV-NL63 spike peptides, taken before COVID-19 vaccination. The receptor was derived from a human donor who received a COVID-19 vaccine. Here the CDR3 reads CASSLARRTTASSSYEQYF. The CDR3 DNA reads as TGCGCCAGCAGCTTGGCCCGACGGACGACAGCTTCGAGCTCCTACGAGCAGTACTTC.